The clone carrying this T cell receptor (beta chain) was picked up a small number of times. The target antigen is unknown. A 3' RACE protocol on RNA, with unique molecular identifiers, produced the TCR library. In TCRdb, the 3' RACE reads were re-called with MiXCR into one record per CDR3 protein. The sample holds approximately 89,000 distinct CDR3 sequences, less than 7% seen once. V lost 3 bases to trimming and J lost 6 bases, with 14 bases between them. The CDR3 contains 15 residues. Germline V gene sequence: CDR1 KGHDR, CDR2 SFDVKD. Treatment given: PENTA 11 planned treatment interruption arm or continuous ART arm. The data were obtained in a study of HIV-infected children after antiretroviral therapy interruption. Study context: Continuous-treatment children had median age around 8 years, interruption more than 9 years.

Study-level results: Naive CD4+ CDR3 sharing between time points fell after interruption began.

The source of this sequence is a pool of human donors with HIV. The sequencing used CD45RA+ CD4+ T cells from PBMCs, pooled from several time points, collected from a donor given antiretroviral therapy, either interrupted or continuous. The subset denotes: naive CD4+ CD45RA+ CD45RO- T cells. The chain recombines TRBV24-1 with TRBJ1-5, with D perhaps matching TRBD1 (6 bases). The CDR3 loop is CATSDGYRAGQPQHF. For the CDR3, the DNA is TGTGCCACCAGTGATGGCTACAGGGCTGGTCAGCCCCAGCATTTT.